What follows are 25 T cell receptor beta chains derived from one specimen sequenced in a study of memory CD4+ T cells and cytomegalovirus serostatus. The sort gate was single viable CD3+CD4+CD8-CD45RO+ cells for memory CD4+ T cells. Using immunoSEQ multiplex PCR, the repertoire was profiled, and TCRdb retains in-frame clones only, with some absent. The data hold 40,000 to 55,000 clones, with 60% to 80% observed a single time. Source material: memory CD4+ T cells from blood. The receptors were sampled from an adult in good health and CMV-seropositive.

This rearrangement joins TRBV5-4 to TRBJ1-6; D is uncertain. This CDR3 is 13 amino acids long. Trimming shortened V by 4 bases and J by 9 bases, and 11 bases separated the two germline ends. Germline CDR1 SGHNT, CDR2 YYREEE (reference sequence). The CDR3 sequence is CASSQNQVSPLHF. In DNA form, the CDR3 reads TGTGCCAGCAGCCAAAATCAAGTTTCACCCCTCCACTTT.

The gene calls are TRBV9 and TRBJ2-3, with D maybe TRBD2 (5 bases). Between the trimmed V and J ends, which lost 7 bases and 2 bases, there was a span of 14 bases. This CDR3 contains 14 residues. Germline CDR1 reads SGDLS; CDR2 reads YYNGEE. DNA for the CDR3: TGTGCCAGCGGATTAGCGATTGACACAGATACGCAGTATTTT. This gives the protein CASGLAIDTDTQYF.

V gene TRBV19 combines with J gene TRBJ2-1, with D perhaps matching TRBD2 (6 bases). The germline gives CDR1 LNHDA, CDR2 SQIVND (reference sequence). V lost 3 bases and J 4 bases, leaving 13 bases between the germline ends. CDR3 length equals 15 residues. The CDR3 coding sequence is TGTGCCAGTAGTATTGGGGGGTTGGGTTACAATGAGCAGTTCTTC. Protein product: CASSIGGLGYNEQFF.

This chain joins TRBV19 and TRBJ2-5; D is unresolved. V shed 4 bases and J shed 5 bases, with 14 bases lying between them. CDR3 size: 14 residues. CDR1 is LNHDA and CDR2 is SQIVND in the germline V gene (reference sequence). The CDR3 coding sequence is TGTGCCAGTAGTACAGACCCAGGCTTCGAGACCCAGTACTTC. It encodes CASSTDPGFETQYF.

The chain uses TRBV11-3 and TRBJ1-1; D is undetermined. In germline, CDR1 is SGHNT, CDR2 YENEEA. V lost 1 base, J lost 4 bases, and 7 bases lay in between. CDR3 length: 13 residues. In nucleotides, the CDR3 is TGTGCCAGCAGCTTAGGGACCGGCACTGAAGCTTTCTTT. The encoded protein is CASSLGTGTEAFF.

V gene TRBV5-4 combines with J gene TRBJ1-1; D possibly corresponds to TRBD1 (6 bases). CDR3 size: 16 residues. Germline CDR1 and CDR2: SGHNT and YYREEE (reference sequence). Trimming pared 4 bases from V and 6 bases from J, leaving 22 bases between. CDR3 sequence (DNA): TGTGCCAGCAGCAGGGAACAGGGCTCGGGGACCCCTGAAGCTTTCTTT. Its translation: CASSREQGSGTPEAFF.

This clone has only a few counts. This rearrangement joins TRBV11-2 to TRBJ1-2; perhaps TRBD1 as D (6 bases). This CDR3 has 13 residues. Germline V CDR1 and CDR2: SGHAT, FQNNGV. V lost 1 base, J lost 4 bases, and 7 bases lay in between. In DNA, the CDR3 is TGTGCCAGCAGCTTAGTGACAGGCTATGGCTACACCTTC. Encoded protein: CASSLVTGYGYTF.

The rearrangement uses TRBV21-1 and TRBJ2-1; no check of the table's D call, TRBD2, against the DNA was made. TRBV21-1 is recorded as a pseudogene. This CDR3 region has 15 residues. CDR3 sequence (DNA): TGTGCCAGCAGCCCGACGGGGGTAGGCTACAATGAGCAGTTCTTC. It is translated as CASSPTGVGYNEQFF.

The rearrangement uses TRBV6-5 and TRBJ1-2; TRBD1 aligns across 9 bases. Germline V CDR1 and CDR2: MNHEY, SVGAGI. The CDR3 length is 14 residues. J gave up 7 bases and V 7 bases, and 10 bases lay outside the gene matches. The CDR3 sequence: CASIPRDRVGGYTF. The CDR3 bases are TGTGCCAGCATCCCCCGGGACAGGGTCGGTGGCTACACCTTC.

The CDR3 loop reads CASSYSTGSGGYTF. The CDR3 bases are TGTGCCAGCAGTTACTCGACAGGCTCTGGGGGCTACACCTTC. The chain uses TRBV6-5 and TRBJ1-2, with a tentative D call TRBD1 (6 bases). Trimming stripped 0 bases from V and 8 bases from J, with 13 bases between. The germline V gene encodes CDR1 MNHEY and CDR2 SVGAGI. The CDR3 runs 14 residues.

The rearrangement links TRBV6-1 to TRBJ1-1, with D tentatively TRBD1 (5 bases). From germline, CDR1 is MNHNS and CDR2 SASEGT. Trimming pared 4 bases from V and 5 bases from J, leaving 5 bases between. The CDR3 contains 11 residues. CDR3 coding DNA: TGTGCCAGCAGTGGGGGGACTGAAGCTTTCTTT. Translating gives CASSGGTEAFF.

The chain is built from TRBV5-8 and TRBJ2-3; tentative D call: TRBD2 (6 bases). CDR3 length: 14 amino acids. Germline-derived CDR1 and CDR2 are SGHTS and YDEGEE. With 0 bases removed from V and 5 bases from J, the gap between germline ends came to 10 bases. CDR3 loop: CASSLALAEDTQYF. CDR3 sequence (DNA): TGTGCCAGCAGCTTGGCACTAGCTGAAGATACGCAGTATTTT.

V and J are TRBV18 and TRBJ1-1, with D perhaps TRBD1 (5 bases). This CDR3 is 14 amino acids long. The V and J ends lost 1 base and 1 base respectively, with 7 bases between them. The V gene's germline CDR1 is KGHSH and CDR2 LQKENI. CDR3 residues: CASSPLDTNTEAFF. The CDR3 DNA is TGTGCCAGCTCACCACTGGACACGAACACTGAAGCTTTCTTT.

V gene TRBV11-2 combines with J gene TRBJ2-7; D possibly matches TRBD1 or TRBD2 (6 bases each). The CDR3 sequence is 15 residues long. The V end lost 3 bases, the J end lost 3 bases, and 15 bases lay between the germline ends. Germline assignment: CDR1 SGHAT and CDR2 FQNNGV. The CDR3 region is CASSFRPEGGYEQYF. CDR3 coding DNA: TGTGCCAGCAGCTTTCGACCCGAGGGGGGCTACGAGCAGTACTTC.

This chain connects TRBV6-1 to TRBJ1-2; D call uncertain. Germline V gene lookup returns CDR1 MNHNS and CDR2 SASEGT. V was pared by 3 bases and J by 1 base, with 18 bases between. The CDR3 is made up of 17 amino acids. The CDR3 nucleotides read TGTGCCAGCAGTGAGGTATCGCAGGCTTACAATAACTATGGCTACACCTTC. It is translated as CASSEVSQAYNNYGYTF.

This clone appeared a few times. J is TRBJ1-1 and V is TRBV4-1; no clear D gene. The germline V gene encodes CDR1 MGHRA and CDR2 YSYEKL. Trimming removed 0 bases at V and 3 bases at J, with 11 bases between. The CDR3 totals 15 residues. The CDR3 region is CASSQDEQADTEAFF. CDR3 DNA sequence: TGCGCCAGCAGCCAAGATGAGCAGGCAGACACTGAAGCTTTCTTT.

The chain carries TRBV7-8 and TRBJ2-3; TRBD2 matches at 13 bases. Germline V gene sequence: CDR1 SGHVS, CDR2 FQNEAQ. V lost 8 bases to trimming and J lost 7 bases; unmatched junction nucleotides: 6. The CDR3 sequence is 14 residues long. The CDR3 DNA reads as TGTGCCAGCGGCAGACTAGCGGGGGGAAATACGCAGTATTTT. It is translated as CASGRLAGGNTQYF.

CDR3 amino acids: CASSPLGQGRNTLYYEQYF. For the CDR3, the DNA is TGTGCCAGCAGTCCACTCGGACAGGGGAGGAATACGCTATACTACGAGCAGTACTTC. The chain recombines TRBV11-2 with TRBJ2-7; 9 bases match TRBD1. V trimming: 6 bases; J trimming: 3 bases; junction bases outside the gene matches: 21. Germline assignment: CDR1 SGHAT and CDR2 FQNNGV. The CDR3 sequence is 19 residues long.

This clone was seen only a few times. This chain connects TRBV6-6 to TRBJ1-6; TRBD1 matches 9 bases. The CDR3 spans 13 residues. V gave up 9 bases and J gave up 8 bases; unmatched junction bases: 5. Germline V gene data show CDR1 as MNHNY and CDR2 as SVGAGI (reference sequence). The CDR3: CASTWTGDSPLHF. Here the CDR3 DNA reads TGTGCCAGTACCTGGACAGGGGATTCACCCCTCCACTTT.

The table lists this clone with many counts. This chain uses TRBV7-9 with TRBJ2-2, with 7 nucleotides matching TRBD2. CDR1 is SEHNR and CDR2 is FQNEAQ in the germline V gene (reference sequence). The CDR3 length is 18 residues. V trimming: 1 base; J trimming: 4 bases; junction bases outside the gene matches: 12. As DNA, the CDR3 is TGTGCCAGCAGCTTAGTACCTCGGGGGGAAGCGTCCACCGGGGAGCTGTTTTTT. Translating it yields CASSLVPRGEASTGELFF.

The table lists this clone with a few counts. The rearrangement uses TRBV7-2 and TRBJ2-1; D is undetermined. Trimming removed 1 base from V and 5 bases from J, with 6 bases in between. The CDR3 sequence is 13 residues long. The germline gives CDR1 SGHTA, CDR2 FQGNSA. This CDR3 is CASSLDQNNEQFF. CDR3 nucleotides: TGTGCCAGCAGCTTAGACCAGAACAATGAGCAGTTCTTC.

CDR3 amino acids: CASSPAAGVGNQPQHF. Here the CDR3 DNA reads TGTGCCAGCAGCCCAGCGGCAGGGGTCGGCAATCAGCCCCAGCATTTT. This chain joins TRBV7-9 and TRBJ1-5, with D possibly being TRBD1 (6 bases). Germline loops: CDR1 SEHNR, CDR2 FQNEAQ (reference sequence). The CDR3 has 16 residues. V was clipped by 5 bases and J by 2 bases, with 16 bases between them.

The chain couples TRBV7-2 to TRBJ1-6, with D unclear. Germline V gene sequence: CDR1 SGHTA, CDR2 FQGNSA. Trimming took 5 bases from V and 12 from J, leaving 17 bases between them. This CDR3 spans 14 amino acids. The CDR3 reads CASSLTGVIIPLHF. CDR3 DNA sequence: TGTGCCAGCAGCCTTACCGGAGTAATTATACCCCTCCACTTT.

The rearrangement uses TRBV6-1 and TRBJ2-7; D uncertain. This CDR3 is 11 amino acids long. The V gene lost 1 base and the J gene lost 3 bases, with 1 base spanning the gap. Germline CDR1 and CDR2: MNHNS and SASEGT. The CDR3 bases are TGTGCCAGCAGTGAAGGCTACGAGCAGTACTTC. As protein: CASSEGYEQYF.

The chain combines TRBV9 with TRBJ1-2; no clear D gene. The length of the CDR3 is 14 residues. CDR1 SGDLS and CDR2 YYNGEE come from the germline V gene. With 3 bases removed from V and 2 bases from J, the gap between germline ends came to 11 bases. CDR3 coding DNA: TGTGCCAGCAGCGAAACACCTACGAACTATGGCTACACCTTC. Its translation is CASSETPTNYGYTF.